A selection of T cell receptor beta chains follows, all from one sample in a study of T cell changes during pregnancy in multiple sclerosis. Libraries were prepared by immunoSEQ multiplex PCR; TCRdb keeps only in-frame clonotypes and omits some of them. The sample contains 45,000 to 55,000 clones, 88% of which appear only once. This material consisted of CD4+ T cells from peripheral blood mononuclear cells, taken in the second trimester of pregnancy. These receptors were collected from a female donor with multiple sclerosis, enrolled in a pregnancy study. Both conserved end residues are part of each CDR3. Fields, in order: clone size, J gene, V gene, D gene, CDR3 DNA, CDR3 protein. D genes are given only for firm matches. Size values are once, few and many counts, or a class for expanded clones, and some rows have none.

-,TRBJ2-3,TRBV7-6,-,TGTGCCAGCAGCCCCGGGGCAGGGGTCCCAGATACGCAGTATTTT,CASSPGAGVPDTQYF
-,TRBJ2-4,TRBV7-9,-,TGTGCCAGCAGCTTGAATTTGGACAGAGCCAAAAACATTCAGTACTTC,CASSLNLDRAKNIQYF
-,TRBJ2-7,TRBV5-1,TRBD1,TGCGCCAGCAACCCCGTATTAGGACAGGGGATCTCCGAGCAGTACTTC,CASNPVLGQGISEQYF
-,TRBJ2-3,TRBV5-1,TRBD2,TGCGCCAGCAGCTTGGTGCTAGCGGGGACAGATACGCAGTATTTT,CASSLVLAGTDTQYF
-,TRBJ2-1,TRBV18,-,TGTGCCAGCTCCCCAGGGGCGGGAGTGAACAATGAGCAGTTCTTC,CASSPGAGVNNEQFF
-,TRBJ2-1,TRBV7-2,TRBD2,TGTGCCAGCAGCAGACTAGCGGACCTCTACAATGAGCAGTTCTTC,CASSRLADLYNEQFF
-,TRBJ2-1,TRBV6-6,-,TGTGCCAGCAGTTATCGCCTATCCGAGCAGTTCTTC,CASSYRLSEQFF
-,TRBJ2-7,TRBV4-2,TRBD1,TGTGCCAGCAGCCAAGGCCGGGACAGGGTCCACGAGCAGTACTTC,CASSQGRDRVHEQYF
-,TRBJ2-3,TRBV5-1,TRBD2,TGCGCCAGCAGCTTGGACGGGAGGGCACGTACAGATACGCAGTATTTT,CASSLDGRARTDTQYF
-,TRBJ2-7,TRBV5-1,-,TGCGCCAGCAGCTTGCCGGGTGCGGGGTACGAGCAGTACTTC,CASSLPGAGYEQYF
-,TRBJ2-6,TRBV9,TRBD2,TGTGCCAGCAGCGGAGGCCGGACGGGAGGGACTGGGGCCAACGTCCTGACTTTC,CASSGGRTGGTGANVLTF
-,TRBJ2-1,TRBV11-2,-,TGTGCCAGCAGCTCTCTTGAAGGGAGCTCCTACAATGAGCAGTTCTTC,CASSSLEGSSYNEQFF
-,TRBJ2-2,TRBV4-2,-,TGTGCCAGCAGCCAAGAAGGCGTGAGCGCTACGAACACCGGGGAGCTGTTTTTT,CASSQEGVSATNTGELFF
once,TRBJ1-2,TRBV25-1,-,TGTGCCAGCAGTGAACCAGGGGCTTCTAACTATGGCTACACCTTC,CASSEPGASNYGYTF
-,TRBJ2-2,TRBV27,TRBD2,TGTGCCAGCAGTCAGGGCGGGAGCGACTTAAACACCGGGGAGCTGTTTTTT,CASSQGGSDLNTGELFF
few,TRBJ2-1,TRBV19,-,TGTGCCAGTAGTATCTTGGGGGGTGAGCAGTTCTTC,CASSILGGEQFF
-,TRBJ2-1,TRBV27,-,TGTGCCAGCAGTTTCGTCGGGGTTACCTACAATGAGCAGTTCTTC,CASSFVGVTYNEQFF
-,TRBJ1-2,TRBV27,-,TGTGTCCCCGGTTGCTATGGCTACACCTTC,CVPGCYGYTF
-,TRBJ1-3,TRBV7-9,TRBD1,TGTGCCAGCAGCGTGGACAGGGTGGGAAACACCATATATTTT,CASSVDRVGNTIYF
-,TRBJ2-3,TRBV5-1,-,TGCGCCAGCAGCCCCCTCCCGGGTTCCTACACAGATACGCAGTATTTT,CASSPLPGSYTDTQYF
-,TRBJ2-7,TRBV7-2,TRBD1,TGTGCCAGCAGCCCCCGGACAGGGGCCTACGAGCAGTACTTC,CASSPRTGAYEQYF
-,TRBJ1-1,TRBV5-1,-,TGCGCCAGCAGCTTGGAACAGGGAGGGACGACTGAAGCTTTCTTT,CASSLEQGGTTEAFF
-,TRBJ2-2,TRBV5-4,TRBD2,TGTGCCAGCAGACAAGGACTAGCGGGAGGGAACACCGGGGAGCTGTTTTTT,CASRQGLAGGNTGELFF
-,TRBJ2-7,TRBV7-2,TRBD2,TGTGCCAGCAGCTTAACGACTAGCGGGAGCTGGGGGGAGCAGTACTTC,CASSLTTSGSWGEQYF
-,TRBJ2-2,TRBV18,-,TGTGCCAGCTCAGTAGCGAACACCGGGGAGCTGTTTTTT,CASSVANTGELFF
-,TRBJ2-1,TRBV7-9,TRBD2,TGTGCCAGCAGCTTAGTTTGGAGCGGGAAGGACTACAATGAGCAGTTCTTC,CASSLVWSGKDYNEQFF
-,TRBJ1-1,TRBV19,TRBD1,TGTGCCAGTAGTAGCCGGGACAGGGCTTTAGGCACTGAAGCTTTCTTT,CASSSRDRALGTEAFF
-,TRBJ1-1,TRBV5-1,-,TGCGCCAGCAGTTGGGGGGGGACTGAAGCTTTCTTT,CASSWGGTEAFF